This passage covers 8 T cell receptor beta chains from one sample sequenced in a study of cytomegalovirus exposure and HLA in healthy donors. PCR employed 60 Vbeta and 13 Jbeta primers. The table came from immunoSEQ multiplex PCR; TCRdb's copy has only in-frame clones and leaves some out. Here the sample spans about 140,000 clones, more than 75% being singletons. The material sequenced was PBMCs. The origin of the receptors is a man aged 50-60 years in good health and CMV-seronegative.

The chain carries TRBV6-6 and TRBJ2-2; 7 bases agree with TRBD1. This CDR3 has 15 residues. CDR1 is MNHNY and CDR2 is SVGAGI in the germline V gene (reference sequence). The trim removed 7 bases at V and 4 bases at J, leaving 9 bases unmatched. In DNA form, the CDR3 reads TGTGCCAGCACCCGACAGGGAGTATCCACCGGGGAGCTGTTTTTT. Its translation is CASTRQGVSTGELFF.

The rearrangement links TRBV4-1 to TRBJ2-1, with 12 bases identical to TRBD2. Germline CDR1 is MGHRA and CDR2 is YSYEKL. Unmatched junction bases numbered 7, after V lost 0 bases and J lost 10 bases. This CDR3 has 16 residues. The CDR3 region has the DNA TGCGCCAGCAGCCAAGATTCTAGCGGGGGGGCTGGCGAGCAGTTCTTC. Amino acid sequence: CASSQDSSGGAGEQFF.

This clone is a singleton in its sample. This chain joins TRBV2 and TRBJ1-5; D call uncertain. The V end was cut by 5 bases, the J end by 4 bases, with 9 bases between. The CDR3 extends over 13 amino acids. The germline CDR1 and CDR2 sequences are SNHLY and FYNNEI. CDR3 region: CASSSEINQPQHF. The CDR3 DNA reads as TGTGCCAGCAGTTCTGAGATTAATCAGCCCCAGCATTTT.

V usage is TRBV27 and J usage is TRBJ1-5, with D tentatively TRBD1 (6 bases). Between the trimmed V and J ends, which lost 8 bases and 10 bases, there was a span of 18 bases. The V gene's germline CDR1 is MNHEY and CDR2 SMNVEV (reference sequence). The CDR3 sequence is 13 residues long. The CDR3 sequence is CASGLQGVKPQHF. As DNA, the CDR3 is TGTGCCAGCGGGCTACAGGGCGTCAAACCCCAGCATTTT.

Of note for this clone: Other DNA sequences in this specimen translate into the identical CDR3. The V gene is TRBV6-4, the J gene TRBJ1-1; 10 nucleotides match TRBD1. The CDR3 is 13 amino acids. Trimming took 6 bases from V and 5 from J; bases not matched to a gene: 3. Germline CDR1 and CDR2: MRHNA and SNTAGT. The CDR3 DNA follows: TGTGCCAGCAGCGGGGACAGGGGAACTGAAGCTTTCTTT. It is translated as CASSGDRGTEAFF.

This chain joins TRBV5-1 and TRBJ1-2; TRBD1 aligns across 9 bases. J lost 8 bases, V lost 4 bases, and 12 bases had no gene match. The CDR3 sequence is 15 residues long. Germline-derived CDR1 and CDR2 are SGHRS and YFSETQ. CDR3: CASSTGQGRGFGYTF. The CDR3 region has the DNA TGCGCCAGCAGCACAGGACAGGGGAGGGGATTCGGCTACACCTTC.

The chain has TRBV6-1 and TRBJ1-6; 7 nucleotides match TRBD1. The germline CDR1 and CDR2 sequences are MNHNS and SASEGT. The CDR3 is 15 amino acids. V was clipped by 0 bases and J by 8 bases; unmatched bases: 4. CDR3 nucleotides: TGTGCCAGCAGTGAAGCCCAGGGGGGTCATTCACCCCTCCACTTT. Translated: CASSEAQGGHSPLHF.

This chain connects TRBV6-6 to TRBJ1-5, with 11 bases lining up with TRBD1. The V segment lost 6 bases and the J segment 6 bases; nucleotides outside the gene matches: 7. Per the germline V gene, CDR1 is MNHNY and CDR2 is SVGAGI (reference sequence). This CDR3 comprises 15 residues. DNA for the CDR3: TGTGCCAGCAGAAGGACAGGGGGCGGCGGTCAGCCCCAGCATTTT. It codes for CASRRTGGGGQPQHF.